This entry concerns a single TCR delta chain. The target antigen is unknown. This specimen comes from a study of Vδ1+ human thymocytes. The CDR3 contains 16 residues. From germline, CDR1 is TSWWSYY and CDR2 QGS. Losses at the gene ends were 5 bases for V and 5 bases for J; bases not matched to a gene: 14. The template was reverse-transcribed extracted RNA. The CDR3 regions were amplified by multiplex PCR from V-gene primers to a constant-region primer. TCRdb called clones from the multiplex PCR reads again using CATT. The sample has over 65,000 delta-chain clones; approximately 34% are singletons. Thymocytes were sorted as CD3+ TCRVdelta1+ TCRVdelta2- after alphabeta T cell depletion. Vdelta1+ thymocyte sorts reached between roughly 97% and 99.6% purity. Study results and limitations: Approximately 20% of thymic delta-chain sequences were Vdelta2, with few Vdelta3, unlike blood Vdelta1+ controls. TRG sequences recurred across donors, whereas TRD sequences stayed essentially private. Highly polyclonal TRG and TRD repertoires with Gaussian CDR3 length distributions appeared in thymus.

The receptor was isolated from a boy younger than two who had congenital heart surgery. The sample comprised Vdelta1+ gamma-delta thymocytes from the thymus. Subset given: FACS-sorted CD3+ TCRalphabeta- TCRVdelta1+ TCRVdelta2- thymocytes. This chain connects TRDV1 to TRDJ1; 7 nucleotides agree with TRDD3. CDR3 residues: CALGHPSSVLGDKLIF. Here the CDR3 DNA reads TGTGCTCTTGGGCACCCAAGCTCCGTACTGGGGGATAAACTCATCTTT.